This T cell receptor beta chain is from a study of blood T cell repertoires in COVID-19. CDR1 is KGHDR, CDR2 SFDVKD, per germline. Trimming pared 3 bases from V and 8 bases from J, leaving 4 bases between. The CDR3 totals 11 residues. Method: immunoSEQ multiplex PCR; TCRdb's copy keeps in-frame clones and lacks some. The table records approximately 250,000 clones, 70% to 90% of them present only once. Sequencing was performed on peripheral blood. The chain couples TRBV24-1 to TRBJ2-1; D gene ambiguous. The clonotype was recovered from a man aged 18 to 29 with active or convalescent COVID-19. The CDR3 spells CATSDRDEQFF. The CDR3 DNA reads TGTGCCACCAGTGATCGCGATGAGCAGTTCTTC.